This paragraph reports one T cell receptor (beta chain). Its antigen is not identified. This sample is drawn from a study of T cell responses to AZD1222 COVID-19 vaccine. Produced via immunoSEQ multiplex PCR; TCRdb's table is partial and in-frame only. The sample lists some 79,000 clones; about three quarters were seen once. CDR3 length: 15 residues. Germline values: CDR1 MNHEY, CDR2 SMNVEV (reference sequence). The ends were cut back, 4 bases at V and 2 bases at J, with 15 bases in the middle. Findings of the study overall: Repertoire sampling occurred only after the peak T cell response. Nearly half of spike-specific TCRs reportedly go after variant regions that carry no mutations. Once two AZD1222 doses were given, Spike-specific TCR breadth and depth went up. At study baseline, merely more than 5 AZD1222 recipients were seropositive.

The TCR was taken from an adult who received the AZD1222 COVID-19 vaccine. The starting material was peripheral blood, obtained 28 days after the second AZD1222 dose. The chain carries TRBV27 and TRBJ2-7; D unclear. DNA for the CDR3: TGTGCCAGCAGTTCCTTAGAAGTAGGTGCCTACGAGCAGTACTTC. The encoded protein is CASSSLEVGAYEQYF.